These 12 T cell receptor beta chains originate from one sample sequenced in a study of blood T cell repertoires in COVID-19. Produced via immunoSEQ multiplex PCR; TCRdb's table is partial and in-frame only. The sample yields about 31,000 clones, 75% to 90% seen once. Sequencing input: peripheral blood. These receptors all come from an elderly man with acute or convalescent COVID-19.

The chain uses TRBV9 and TRBJ2-1, with a weak D call TRBD1 (6 bases). Between the trimmed V and J ends, which lost 5 bases and 6 bases, there was a span of 18 bases. CDR1 is SGDLS and CDR2 is YYNGEE in the germline V gene. This CDR3 contains 15 residues. The CDR3 region has the DNA TGTGCCAGCAGTGATTCAGGGGTAGGGTTCAATGAGCAGTTCTTC. Residues: CASSDSGVGFNEQFF.

The gene calls are TRBV3-1 (or the pseudogene TRBV3-2) and TRBJ2-7, with a tentative D call TRBD1 (6 bases). This CDR3 is built from 14 residues. Deletions cut 1 base from V and 6 bases from J, with 13 bases between. Germline V gives CDR1 LGHDT, CDR2 YNNKEL (reference sequence). CDR3 region: CASSQVERGCEQYF. For the CDR3, the DNA is TGTGCCAGCAGCCAAGTTGAGAGGGGGTGCGAGCAGTACTTC.

CDR3 sequence (DNA): TGTGCCAGCGTCCCCGGGGTATTAGGTGAAAAACTGTTTTTT. Its translation is CASVPGVLGEKLFF. The rearrangement uses TRBV28 and TRBJ1-4; D ambiguous. V dropped 8 bases and J dropped 7 bases, with 17 bases sitting between them. Germline V gives CDR1 MDHEN, CDR2 SYDVKM. This CDR3 has 14 residues.

This chain links TRBV29-1 with TRBJ2-7; TRBD1 might be the D (6 bases). The CDR3 is 12 amino acids. Germline-derived CDR1 and CDR2 are SQVTM and ANQGSEA. The V end was cut by 6 bases, the J end by 0 bases, with 9 bases between. The CDR3 nucleotides are TGCAGCGTCACAGGGTTCTCCTACGAGCAGTACTTC. This gives the protein CSVTGFSYEQYF.

The chain couples TRBV10-1 to TRBJ2-1; a possible D gene is TRBD2 (6 bases). Trimming cost V 7 bases and J 2 bases, with 15 bases left between them. CDR3 length: 15 amino acids. Germline CDR1 and CDR2: WNHNN and SYGVQD (reference sequence). The CDR3 loop is CASMGRGGTYNEQFF. The CDR3 bases are TGCGCCAGCATGGGGCGGGGAGGCACCTACAATGAGCAGTTCTTC.

The chain links TRBV10-3 to TRBJ2-5; 7 bases match TRBD2. CDR1 ENHRY and CDR2 SYGVKD come from the germline V gene. CDR3 size: 14 residues. V dropped 7 bases and J dropped 9; count of bases not matched to a gene: 14. The DNA of the CDR3 is TGTGCCATCAACTGGGAGGGGAAGGCTTCGGCCCAGTACTTC. Protein sequence: CAINWEGKASAQYF.

The chain joins TRBV7-6 to TRBJ1-3; 8 nucleotides align to TRBD1. Germline V lookup: CDR1 SGHVS, CDR2 FNYEAQ. The CDR3 is made up of 16 amino acids. Unmatched junction bases numbered 10, after V lost 5 bases and J lost 4 bases. The CDR3 sequence is CASSPSAWTGGNTIYF. The CDR3 DNA reads as TGTGCCAGCAGCCCTTCAGCCTGGACAGGGGGAAACACCATATATTTT.

The CDR3 is CASSAGDSPLHF. The CDR3 DNA reads TGTGCCAGTAGTGCGGGGGACTCACCCCTCCACTTT. The genes are TRBV19 and TRBJ1-6; perhaps TRBD1 as D (5 bases). Trimming cost V 5 bases and J 10 bases, with 9 bases left between them. Germline CDR1 is LNHDA and CDR2 is SQIVND (reference sequence). There are 12 residues in the CDR3.

This chain uses TRBV10-3 with TRBJ1-1, with D possibly being TRBD1 (6 bases). The length of the CDR3 is 13 residues. V shed 3 bases and J shed 10 bases, with 15 bases lying between them. Germline CDR1 reads ENHRY; CDR2 reads SYGVKD. The CDR3 DNA sequence: TGTGCCATCAGTGAAGGGGGGGAAACCGGAGCTTTCTTT. It is translated as CAISEGGETGAFF.

V is TRBV11-2 and J is TRBJ2-7; 10 bases are a match to TRBD2. Trimming removed 6 bases from V and 3 bases from J; junction bases left unmatched: 5. The germline CDR1 and CDR2 sequences are SGHAT and FQNNGV. The CDR3 consists of 14 residues. The CDR3 region is CASRRTSGGYEQYF. CDR3 sequence (DNA): TGTGCCAGCAGGCGGACTAGCGGAGGCTACGAGCAGTACTTC.

The chain employs TRBV19 and TRBJ2-7; D not certain. Per germline, CDR1 LNHDA and CDR2 SQIVND (reference sequence). Trimming took 10 bases from V and 2 from J, leaving 9 bases between them. This CDR3 is 11 amino acids long. The CDR3 DNA is TGTGCCACCACAGCAGCCTACGAGCAGTACTTC. Protein: CATTAAYEQYF. Filled out from reference TRBV19 and TRBJ2-7, the complete variable domain reads DGGITQSPKYLFRKEGQNVTLSCEQNLNHDAMYWYRQDPGQGLRLIYYSQIVNDFQKGDIAEGYSVSREKKESFPLTVTSAQKNPTAFYLCATTAAYEQYFGPGTRLTVT.

Only one count was recorded for this clone. This chain joins TRBV5-4 and TRBJ2-5; no definite D call. There are 14 residues in the CDR3. CDR1 is SGHNT, CDR2 YYREEE, per germline (reference sequence). V lost 7 bases to trimming and J lost 2 bases, with 15 bases between them. The CDR3, as DNA: TGTGCCAGCTCAACCTCCCTCGGGCAAGAGACCCAGTACTTC. As protein: CASSTSLGQETQYF.